The next 20 T cell receptor beta chains were all read from a single sample in a study of post-analysis software for immune sequencing data. General observations from the study: Included in a set of roughly five TRBV segments more frequent in patients than controls were TRBV5-6, TRBV5-1 and TRBV20-1.

These receptors have no known antigen. Unique molecular identifiers were carried by the TCR beta cDNA libraries. Using its own MiXCR run on the PCR reads, TCRdb lists one record per CDR3 protein. The sample yields 650,000 to 850,000 distinct CDR3 sequences, approximately 53% seen once. Sequenced: blood. All receptors derive from a girl aged 5-17 years with multiple sclerosis.

This clonotype appeared a few times. The chain combines TRBV20-1 with TRBJ2-1, with D uncertain. The CDR3 sequence is 15 residues long. Trimming stripped 3 bases from V and 0 bases from J, with 12 bases between. CDR1 is DFQATT, CDR2 SNEGSKA, per germline (reference sequence). The CDR3 DNA sequence: TGCAGTGCTAGTTCCTTTGTCAGCTCCTACAATGAGCAGTTCTTC. This encodes CSASSFVSSYNEQFF.

The rearrangement links TRBV15 to TRBJ2-7; tentative D call: TRBD1 (7 bases). Germline V lookup: CDR1 LNHNV, CDR2 YYDKDF (reference sequence). Trimming removed 0 bases from V and 5 bases from J, with 20 bases in between. There are 17 residues in the CDR3. The CDR3 DNA reads TGTGCCACCAGCAGAGATCAGGGCAGGGGGGTAAGAAACGAGCAGTACTTC. It encodes CATSRDQGRGVRNEQYF.

The chain has TRBV9 and TRBJ2-1; D is possibly TRBD1 (5 bases). In germline, CDR1 is SGDLS, CDR2 YYNGEE. The CDR3 loop spans 16 amino acids. V lost 3 bases and J 3 bases, leaving 16 bases between the germline ends. For the CDR3, the DNA is TGTGCCAGCAGCGCCCGGGCAGGGTCGAACTACAATGAGCAGTTCTTC. Its protein product is CASSARAGSNYNEQFF.

The V gene is TRBV4-1, the J gene TRBJ1-2; D call uncertain. Trimming pared 1 base from V and 4 bases from J, leaving 22 bases between. From germline, CDR1 is MGHRA and CDR2 YSYEKL. This CDR3 has 18 amino acids. CDR3 residues: CASSQGGNSGSRSYGYTF. CDR3 sequence (DNA): TGCGCCAGCAGCCAAGGGGGAAATTCGGGCAGTAGGAGCTATGGCTACACCTTC.

V and J are TRBV15 and TRBJ2-7; D possibly corresponds to TRBD1 (6 bases). V was cut by 0 bases and J by 3 bases, with 9 bases left in between. From germline, CDR1 is LNHNV and CDR2 YYDKDF (reference sequence). The CDR3 spans 14 residues. CDR3 sequence reads: CATSRDEGGYEQYF. Written as DNA, the CDR3 is TGTGCCACCAGCAGAGATGAAGGGGGCTACGAGCAGTACTTC.

The sample holds a few counts of this clonotype. In DNA, the CDR3 is TGCAGTGCTAGCCTAGCGGGAGGTAGCTCCTACAATGAGCAGTTCTTC. Translation gives CSASLAGGSSYNEQFF. V is TRBV20-1 and J is TRBJ2-1; TRBD2 agrees at 11 bases. CDR3 size: 16 residues. Trimming cost V 3 bases and J 0 bases; bases outside gene matches: 4. Germline values: CDR1 DFQATT, CDR2 SNEGSKA (reference sequence).

This clonotype was seen only a few times. The V gene is TRBV6-1, the J gene TRBJ1-1; TRBD1 aligns across 7 bases. Trimming removed 6 bases from V and 1 base from J; junction bases left unmatched: 20. Germline assignment: CDR1 MNHNS and CDR2 SASEGT. The CDR3 is 19 amino acids. CDR3 nucleotide sequence: TGTGCCAGCAGCGCGAAGGCGGGACAGTCTCTCGTGGGGAACACTGAAGCTTTCTTT. It yields the protein CASSAKAGQSLVGNTEAFF.

The chain carries TRBV4-1 and TRBJ2-1, with 12 bases lining up with TRBD2. The germline CDR1 and CDR2 sequences are MGHRA and YSYEKL. This CDR3 has 15 residues. J gave up 5 bases and V 4 bases, and 3 bases lay outside the gene matches. The CDR3 loop is CASSPSGGAHNEQFF. CDR3 nucleotides: TGCGCCAGCAGCCCTAGCGGGGGGGCCCACAATGAGCAGTTCTTC.

The rearrangement uses TRBV5-1 and TRBJ1-1; D remains ambiguous. The germline V gene encodes CDR1 SGHRS and CDR2 YFSETQ. This CDR3 has 14 residues. Trimming stripped 4 bases from V and 3 bases from J, with 13 bases between. CDR3 sequence reads: CASSPRPGDTEAFF. In DNA, the CDR3 is TGCGCCAGCAGCCCCCGGCCCGGGGACACTGAAGCTTTCTTT.

Details on this clonotype: One end of the junction varies from germline; a read error may be responsible. CDR3 bases: TGTGCCTGCAGACTGAGCTCCTACAATGAGCAGTTCTTC. It specifies CACRLSSYNEQFF. The rearrangement joins TRBV2 to TRBJ2-1; D uncertain. Germline V gene data show CDR1 as SNHLY and CDR2 as FYNNEI. The CDR3 covers 13 residues.

V and J are TRBV5-1 and TRBJ2-2, with D tentatively TRBD1 (5 bases). The CDR3 totals 16 residues. CDR1 and CDR2 (germline): SGHRS, YFSETQ. The germline V and J ends were trimmed by 4 bases and 7 bases, with 20 bases remaining between them. This chain's CDR3 is CASSPVVAGRIGELFF. In DNA, the CDR3 is TGCGCCAGCAGCCCGGTGGTGGCAGGGCGGATCGGGGAGCTGTTTTTT.

This clonotype showed up just once. The J gene is TRBJ2-5, the V gene TRBV7-2, with 13 bases lining up with TRBD2. The V and J ends lost 5 bases and 10 bases, in that order; junction bases with no gene match: 7. The V gene's germline CDR1 is SGHTA and CDR2 FQGNSA. This CDR3 is built from 14 residues. For the CDR3, the DNA is TGTGCCAGCAGCCGACTAGCGGGAGGAAGAGACCAGTACTTC. Amino acids: CASSRLAGGRDQYF.

V gene TRBV28 combines with J gene TRBJ2-7, with 9 bases fitting TRBD2. The trim removed 4 bases at V and 2 bases at J, leaving 9 bases unmatched. This CDR3 has 16 residues. The germline V gene encodes CDR1 MDHEN and CDR2 SYDVKM. The CDR3 reads CASSSYAASGTYEQYF. The CDR3, as DNA: TGTGCCAGCAGTTCGTATGCGGCTAGCGGGACCTACGAGCAGTACTTC.

The chain recombines TRBV7-2 with TRBJ2-7, with unresolved D. There are 15 residues in the CDR3. Germline V CDR1 and CDR2: SGHTA, FQGNSA. The germline V and J ends were trimmed by 1 base and 10 bases, with 20 bases remaining between them. The CDR3 DNA is TGTGCCAGCAGCTTAGGGACCCCGTGGTGGGAAACCCAGTACTTC. It specifies CASSLGTPWWETQYF.

The J gene is TRBJ1-4, the V gene TRBV7-9; no clear D gene. This CDR3 has 13 amino acids. Germline lookup yields CDR1 SEHNR and CDR2 FQNEAQ (reference sequence). V lost 2 bases, J lost 3 bases, and 4 bases lay in between. CDR3 protein: CASSLLANEKLFF. CDR3 coding DNA: TGTGCCAGCAGCTTACTGGCTAATGAAAAACTGTTTTTT.

This clonotype appeared a few times. This chain joins TRBV6-6 and TRBJ2-7, with 7 nucleotides matching TRBD1. J was trimmed by 4 bases and V by 6 bases; bases with no gene match: 9. The CDR3 totals 14 residues. Germline assignment: CDR1 MNHNY and CDR2 SVGAGI (reference sequence). In nucleotides, the CDR3 is TGTGCCAGCAGACCTCGACAGGGTTTGTACGAGCAGTACTTC. This encodes CASRPRQGLYEQYF.

The chain joins TRBV20-1 to TRBJ2-5; D not certain. The DNA end is more similar to TRBJ2-7, so the J call may be wrong. The germline V gene has CDR1 DFQATT and CDR2 SNEGSKA (reference sequence). This CDR3 region has 11 residues. The CDR3 protein is CSAPTDYEQYF. The CDR3 nucleotides are TGCAGTGCTCCTACCGACTACGAGCAGTACTTC.

The V gene is TRBV12-3 or TRBV12-4, the J gene TRBJ1-2; D ambiguous. The V end lost 3 bases, the J end lost 5 bases, and 7 bases lay between the germline ends. The CDR3 is made up of 12 amino acids. The DNA of the CDR3 is TGTGCCAGCAGTTTCGGGATTTATGGCTACACCTTC. Its protein product is CASSFGIYGYTF.

This chain connects TRBV7-6 to TRBJ2-1; 16 bases are shared with TRBD2. With the DNA end fitting TRBJ2-7 better, the J assignment may be wrong. Germline values: CDR1 SGHVS, CDR2 FNYEAQ. The CDR3 length is 17 residues. CDR3 residues: CASSFLGTSGRGNEQYF. The CDR3, as DNA: TGTGCCAGCAGCTTCCTTGGGACTAGCGGGAGGGGCAATGAGCAGTACTTC.

The rearrangement links TRBV21-1 to TRBJ2-7; TRBD1, the table's D call, lacks a check against the DNA. TRBV21-1 is a pseudogene. The CDR3 is made up of 16 amino acids. This CDR3 is CASSIFSGQGDYEQYF. Here the CDR3 DNA reads TGTGCCAGCAGCATCTTCTCGGGACAGGGTGACTACGAGCAGTACTTC.